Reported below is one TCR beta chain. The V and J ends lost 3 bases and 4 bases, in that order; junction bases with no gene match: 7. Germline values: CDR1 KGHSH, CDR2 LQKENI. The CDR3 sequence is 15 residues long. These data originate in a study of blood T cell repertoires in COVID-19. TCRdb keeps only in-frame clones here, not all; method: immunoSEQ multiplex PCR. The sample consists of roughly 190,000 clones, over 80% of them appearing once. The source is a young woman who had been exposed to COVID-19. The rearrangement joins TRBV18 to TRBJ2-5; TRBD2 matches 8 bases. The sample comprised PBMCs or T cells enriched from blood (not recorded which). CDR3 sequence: CASSPTGGAGETQYF. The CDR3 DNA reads TGTGCCAGCTCACCTACCGGGGGGGCTGGAGAGACCCAGTACTTC.